Listed below are T cell receptor beta chains from one sample, sequenced in a study of T cell responses to AZD1222 COVID-19 vaccine. Repertoires were generated with immunoSEQ multiplex PCR, while TCRdb's copy carries only in-frame clones and drops some. The data hold some 150,000 clones, with about 91% observed a single time. This specimen was peripheral blood, taken on day 0 of MenACWY control vaccination. These receptors originate from an adult in good health. The CDR3 runs from the conserved cysteine through the conserved F or W. A D gene is named only where the DNA matches it firmly. Clone size is not always given. Where it is, it says once, few, many or a class for expanded clones.

v_gene	j_gene	d_gene	abundance	CDR3aa	CDR3nt
TRBV7-9	TRBJ2-1	TRBD2	NA	CASSAWLAAPRNEQFF	TGTGCCAGCAGCGCCTGGCTAGCGGCGCCTCGGAATGAGCAGTTCTTC
TRBV19	TRBJ2-4	TRBD2	NA	CASSIHPRTSGTYTKSKNIQYF	TGTGCCAGTAGTATACACCCAAGGACTAGCGGCACGTATACTAAATCCAAAAACATTCAGTACTTC
TRBV5-1	TRBJ1-1	TRBD1	NA	CASSPRPQGGGMNTEAFF	TGCGCCAGCAGCCCGCGACCACAGGGGGGAGGAATGAACACTGAAGCTTTCTTT
TRBV6-5	TRBJ2-2	TRBD2	NA	CASSWTSGYTGELFF	TGTGCCAGCAGCTGGACTAGCGGATACACCGGGGAGCTGTTTTTT
TRBV19	TRBJ1-5	NA	NA	CASSIAQGTQPQHF	TGTGCCAGTAGTATAGCTCAGGGGACGCAGCCCCAGCATTTT
TRBV7-3	TRBJ1-1	NA	NA	CASSSPGTPFTEAFF	TGTGCCAGCAGCTCCCCCGGGACCCCCTTCACTGAAGCTTTCTTT
TRBV4-2	TRBJ2-1	TRBD2	once	CASSQDFLAGGPGNEQFF	TGTGCCAGCAGCCAAGACTTTTTAGCGGGAGGGCCTGGTAATGAGCAGTTCTTC
TRBV2	TRBJ2-7	TRBD2	NA	CASLSPPSGRQYF	TGTGCCAGCCTTTCCCCCCCTAGCGGGAGACAGTACTTC
TRBV28	TRBJ1-2	NA	NA	CASSLSGTQRAGYTF	TGTGCCAGCAGTTTATCCGGGACCCAGCGGGCTGGCTACACCTTC
TRBV19	TRBJ1-3	NA	NA	CASRSGNTIYF	TGTGCCAGTAGGAGTGGAAACACCATATATTTT
TRBV6-5	TRBJ2-7	TRBD2	NA	CASRGLAGAYEQYF	TGTGCCAGCAGGGGACTAGCGGGAGCGTACGAGCAGTACTTC
TRBV6-6	TRBJ1-2	NA	NA	CASSYSIRYTF	TGTGCCAGCAGTTACTCGATACGTTACACCTTC
TRBV11-3	TRBJ2-1	TRBD2	NA	CASSPGTSGLHYNEQFF	TGTGCCAGCAGCCCCGGGACTAGCGGGCTCCACTACAATGAGCAGTTCTTC
TRBV24-1	TRBJ1-2	NA	NA	CATSPSGRNYGYTF	TGTGCCACCAGTCCCTCGGGCAGGAACTATGGCTACACCTTC
TRBV27	TRBJ1-1	NA	NA	CASSAGLYTEAFF	TGTGCCAGCAGTGCCGGACTTTACACTGAAGCTTTCTTT
TRBV20-1	TRBJ2-7	NA	NA	CSVTPASEQYF	TGCAGCGTGACACCGGCGAGCGAGCAGTACTTC
TRBV18	TRBJ1-1	TRBD1	NA	CASSPLDRANTEAFF	TGTGCCAGCTCACCACTGGACAGGGCTAACACTGAAGCTTTCTTT
TRBV30	TRBJ1-1	NA	once	CAWRGQGLGSVGAFF	TGTGCCTGGAGAGGGCAGGGCCTGGGATCGGTGGGGGCTTTCTTT
TRBV5-6	TRBJ2-5	NA	NA	CASSQWGGQETQYF	TGTGCCAGCAGCCAGTGGGGAGGACAAGAGACCCAGTACTTC